This paragraph reports one T cell receptor beta chain. Its target is not known. The entry originates in a study of cytomegalovirus exposure and HLA in healthy donors. Study-wide points: Listed as cytomegalovirus-associated were more than 150 TCR beta chains. Despite most TCR sequences being rare, some public TCRs occurred in many donors.

CDR1 LGHNT and CDR2 FRNRAP come from the germline V gene. Deletions cut 5 bases from V and 4 bases from J, with 15 bases between. The CDR3 spans 15 residues. The protocol was immunoSEQ multiplex PCR, while the TCRdb copy is restricted to in-frame clones and leaves out a portion. The sample lists about 110,000 clones; roughly 84% were seen once. The chain carries TRBV12-5 and TRBJ1-5; possibly TRBD1 for D (6 bases). The sample comprised PBMCs. The sequence was collected from a woman between 18 and 30 years old in good health and CMV-seronegative. The CDR3 coding sequence is TGTGCTAGTGGTACCATACAGGGATCTAATCAGCCCCAGCATTTT. It codes for CASGTIQGSNQPQHF.